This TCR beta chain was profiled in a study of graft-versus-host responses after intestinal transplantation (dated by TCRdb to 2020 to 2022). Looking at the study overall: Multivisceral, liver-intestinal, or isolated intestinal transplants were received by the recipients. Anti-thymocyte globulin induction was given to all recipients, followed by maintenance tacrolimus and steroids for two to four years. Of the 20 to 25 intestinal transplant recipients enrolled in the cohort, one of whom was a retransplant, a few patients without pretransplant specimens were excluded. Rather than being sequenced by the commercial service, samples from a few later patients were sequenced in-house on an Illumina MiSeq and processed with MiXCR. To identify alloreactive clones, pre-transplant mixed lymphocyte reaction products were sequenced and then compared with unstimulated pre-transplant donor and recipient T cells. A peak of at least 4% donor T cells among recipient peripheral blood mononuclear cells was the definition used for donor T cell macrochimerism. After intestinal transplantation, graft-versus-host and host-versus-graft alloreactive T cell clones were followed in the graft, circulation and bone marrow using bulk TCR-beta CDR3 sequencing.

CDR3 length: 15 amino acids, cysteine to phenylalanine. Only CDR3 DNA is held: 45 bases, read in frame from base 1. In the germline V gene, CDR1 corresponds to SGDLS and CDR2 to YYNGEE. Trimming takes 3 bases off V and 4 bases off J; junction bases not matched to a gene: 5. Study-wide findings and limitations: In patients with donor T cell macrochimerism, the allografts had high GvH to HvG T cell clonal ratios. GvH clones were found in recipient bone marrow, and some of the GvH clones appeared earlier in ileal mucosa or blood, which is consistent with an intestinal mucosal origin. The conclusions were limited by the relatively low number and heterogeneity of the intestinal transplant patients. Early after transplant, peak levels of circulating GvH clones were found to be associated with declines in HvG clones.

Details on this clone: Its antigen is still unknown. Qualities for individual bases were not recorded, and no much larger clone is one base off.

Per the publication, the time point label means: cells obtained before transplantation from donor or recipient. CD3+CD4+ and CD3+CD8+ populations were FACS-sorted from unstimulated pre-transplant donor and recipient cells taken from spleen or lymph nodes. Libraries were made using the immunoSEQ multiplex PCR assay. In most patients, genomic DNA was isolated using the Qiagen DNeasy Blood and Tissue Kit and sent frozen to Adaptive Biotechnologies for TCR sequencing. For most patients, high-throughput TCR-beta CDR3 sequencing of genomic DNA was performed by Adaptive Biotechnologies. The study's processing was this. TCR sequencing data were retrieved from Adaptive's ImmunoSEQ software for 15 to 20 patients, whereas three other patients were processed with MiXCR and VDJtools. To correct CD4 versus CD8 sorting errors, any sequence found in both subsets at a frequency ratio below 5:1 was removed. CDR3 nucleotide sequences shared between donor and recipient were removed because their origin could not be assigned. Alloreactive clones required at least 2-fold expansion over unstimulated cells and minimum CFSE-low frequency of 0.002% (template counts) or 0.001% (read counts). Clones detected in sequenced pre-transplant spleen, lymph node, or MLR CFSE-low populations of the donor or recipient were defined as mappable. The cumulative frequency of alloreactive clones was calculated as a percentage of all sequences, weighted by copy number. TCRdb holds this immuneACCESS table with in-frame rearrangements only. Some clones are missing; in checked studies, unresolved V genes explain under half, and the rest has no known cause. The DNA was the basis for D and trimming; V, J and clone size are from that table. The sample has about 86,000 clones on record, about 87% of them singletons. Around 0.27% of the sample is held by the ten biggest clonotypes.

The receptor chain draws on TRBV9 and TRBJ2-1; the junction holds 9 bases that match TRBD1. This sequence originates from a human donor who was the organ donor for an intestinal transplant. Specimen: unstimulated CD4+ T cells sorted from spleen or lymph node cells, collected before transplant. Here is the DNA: TGTGCCAGCAGCGCCGACAGGGGGGGTTACAATGAGCAGTTCTTC. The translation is CASSADRGGYNEQFF.